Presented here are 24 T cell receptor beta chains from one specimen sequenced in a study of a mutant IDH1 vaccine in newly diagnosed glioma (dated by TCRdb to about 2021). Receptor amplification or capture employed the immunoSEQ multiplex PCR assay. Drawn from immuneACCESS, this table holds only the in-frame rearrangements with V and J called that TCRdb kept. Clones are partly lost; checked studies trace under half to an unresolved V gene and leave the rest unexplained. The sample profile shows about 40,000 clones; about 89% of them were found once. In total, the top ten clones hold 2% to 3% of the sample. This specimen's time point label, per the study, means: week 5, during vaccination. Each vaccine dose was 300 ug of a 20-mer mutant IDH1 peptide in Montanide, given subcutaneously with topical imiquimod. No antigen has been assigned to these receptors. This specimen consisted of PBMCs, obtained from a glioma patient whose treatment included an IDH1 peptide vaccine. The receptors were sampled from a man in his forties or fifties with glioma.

As DNA, the CDR3 is TGTGCCAGCAGTTACTCAAACTGGAACACCGGGGAGCTGTTTTTT. Translation: CASSYSNWNTGELFF. The chain recombines TRBV6-5 with TRBJ2-2; D is undetermined. The CDR3 spans 15 residues. Trimming shortened V by 0 bases and J by 1 base, and 6 bases separated the two germline ends. Looked up from germline, CDR1 is MNHEY and CDR2 is SVGAGI.

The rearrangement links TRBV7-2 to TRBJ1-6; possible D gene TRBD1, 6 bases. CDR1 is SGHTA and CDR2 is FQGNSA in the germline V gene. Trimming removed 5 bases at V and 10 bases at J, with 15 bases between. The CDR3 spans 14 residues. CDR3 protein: CASSPRGGGSPLHF. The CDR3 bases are TGTGCCAGCAGCCCAAGGGGGGGTGGGTCACCCCTCCACTTT.

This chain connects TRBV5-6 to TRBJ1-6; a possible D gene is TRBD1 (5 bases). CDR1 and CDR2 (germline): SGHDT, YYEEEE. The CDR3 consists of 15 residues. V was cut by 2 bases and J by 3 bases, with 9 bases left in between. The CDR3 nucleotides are TGTGCCAGCAGCTTAACAGGAATCTATAATTCACCCCTCCACTTT. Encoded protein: CASSLTGIYNSPLHF.

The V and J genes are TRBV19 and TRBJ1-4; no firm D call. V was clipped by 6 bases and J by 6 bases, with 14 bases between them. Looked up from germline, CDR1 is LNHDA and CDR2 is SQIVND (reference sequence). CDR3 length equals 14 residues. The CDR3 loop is CASRRSSFDEKLFF. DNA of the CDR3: TGTGCCAGTAGACGGTCTTCGTTTGATGAAAAACTGTTTTTT.

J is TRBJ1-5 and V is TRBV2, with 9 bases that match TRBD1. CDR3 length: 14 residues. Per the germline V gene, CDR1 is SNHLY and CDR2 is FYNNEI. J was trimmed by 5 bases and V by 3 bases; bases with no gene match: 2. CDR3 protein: CASSEGQGYQPQHF. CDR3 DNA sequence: TGTGCCAGCAGTGAGGGACAGGGATATCAGCCCCAGCATTTT.

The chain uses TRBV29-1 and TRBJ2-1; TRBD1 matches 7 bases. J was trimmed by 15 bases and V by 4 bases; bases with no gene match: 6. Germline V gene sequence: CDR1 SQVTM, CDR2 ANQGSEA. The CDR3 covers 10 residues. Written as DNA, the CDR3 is TGCAGCGTTGGTGAACAGGGGCCGTTCTTC. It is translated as CSVGEQGPFF.

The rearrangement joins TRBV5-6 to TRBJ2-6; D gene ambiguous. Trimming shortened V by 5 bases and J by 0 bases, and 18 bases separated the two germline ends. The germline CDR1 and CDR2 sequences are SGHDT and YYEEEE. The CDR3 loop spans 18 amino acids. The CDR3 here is CASSKLSTIYSGANVLTF. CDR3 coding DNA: TGTGCCAGCAGTAAGTTATCAACGATTTACTCTGGGGCCAACGTCCTGACTTTC.

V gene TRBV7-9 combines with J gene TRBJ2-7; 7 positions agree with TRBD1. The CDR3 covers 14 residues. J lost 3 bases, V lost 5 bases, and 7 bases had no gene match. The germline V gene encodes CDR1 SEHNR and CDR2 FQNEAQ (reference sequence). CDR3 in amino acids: CASSGRDSRYEQYF. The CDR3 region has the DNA TGTGCCAGCAGCGGCAGGGACAGCCGCTACGAGCAGTACTTC.

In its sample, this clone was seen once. The CDR3 loop is CASSLSGRHYGYTF. CDR3 coding DNA: TGTGCCAGCAGCTTGTCAGGGAGACACTATGGCTACACCTTC. The chain has TRBV5-6 and TRBJ1-2; possibly TRBD1 for D (5 bases). Looked up from germline, CDR1 is SGHDT and CDR2 is YYEEEE. The V end was cut by 1 base, the J end by 3 bases, with 10 bases between. The CDR3 runs to 14 residues.

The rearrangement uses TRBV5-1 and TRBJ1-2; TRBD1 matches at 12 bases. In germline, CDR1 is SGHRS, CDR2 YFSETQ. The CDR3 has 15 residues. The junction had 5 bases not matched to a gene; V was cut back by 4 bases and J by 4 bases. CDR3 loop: CASSAGTGGAYGYTF. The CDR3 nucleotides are TGCGCCAGCAGCGCCGGGACAGGGGGCGCCTATGGCTACACCTTC.

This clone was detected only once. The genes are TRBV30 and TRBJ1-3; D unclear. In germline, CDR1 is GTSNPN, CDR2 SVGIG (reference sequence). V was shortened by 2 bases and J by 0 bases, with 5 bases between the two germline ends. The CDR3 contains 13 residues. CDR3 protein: CAWSLGSGNTIYF. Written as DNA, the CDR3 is TGTGCCTGGAGTCTTGGCTCTGGAAACACCATATATTTT.

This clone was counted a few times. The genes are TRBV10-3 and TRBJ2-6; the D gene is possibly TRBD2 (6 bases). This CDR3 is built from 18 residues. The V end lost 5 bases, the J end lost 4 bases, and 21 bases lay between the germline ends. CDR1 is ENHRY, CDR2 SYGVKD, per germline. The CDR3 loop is CAISPKPPWEAGANVLTF. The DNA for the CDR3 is TGTGCCATCAGTCCGAAGCCTCCGTGGGAGGCCGGGGCCAACGTCCTGACTTTC.

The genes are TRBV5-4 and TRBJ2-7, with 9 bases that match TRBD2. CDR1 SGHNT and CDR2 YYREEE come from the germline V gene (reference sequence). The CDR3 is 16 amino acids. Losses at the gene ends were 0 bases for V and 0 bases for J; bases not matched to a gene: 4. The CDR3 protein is CASSLGLAGSSYEQYF. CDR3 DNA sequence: TGTGCCAGCAGCTTGGGGCTAGCGGGAAGCTCCTACGAGCAGTACTTC.

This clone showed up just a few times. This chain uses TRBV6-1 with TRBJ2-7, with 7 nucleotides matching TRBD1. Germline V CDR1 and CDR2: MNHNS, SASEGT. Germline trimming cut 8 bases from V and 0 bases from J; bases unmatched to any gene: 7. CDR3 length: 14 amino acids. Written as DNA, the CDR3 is TGTGCCAGCCTTAGACAGGGAGCCTCCTACGAGCAGTACTTC. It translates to CASLRQGASYEQYF.

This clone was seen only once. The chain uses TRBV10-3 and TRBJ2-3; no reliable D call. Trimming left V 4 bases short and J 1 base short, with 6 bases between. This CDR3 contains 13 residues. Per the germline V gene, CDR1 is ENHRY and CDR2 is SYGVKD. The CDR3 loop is CAISGIGTDTQYF. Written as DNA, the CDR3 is TGTGCCATCAGTGGAATAGGCACAGATACGCAGTATTTT.

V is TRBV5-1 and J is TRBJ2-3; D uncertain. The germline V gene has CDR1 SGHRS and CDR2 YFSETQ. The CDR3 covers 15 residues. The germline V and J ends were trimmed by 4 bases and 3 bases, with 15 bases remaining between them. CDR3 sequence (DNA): TGCGCCAGCAGCAAACGTCCCGAAGATACAGATACGCAGTATTTT. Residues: CASSKRPEDTDTQYF.

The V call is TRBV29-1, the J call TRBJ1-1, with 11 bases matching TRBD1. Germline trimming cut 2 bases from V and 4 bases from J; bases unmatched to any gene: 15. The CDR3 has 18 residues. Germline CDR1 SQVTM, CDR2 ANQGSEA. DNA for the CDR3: TGCAGCGTTGAACTCCCCCCGGGACAGGGGGAGAGAAGCACTGAAGCTTTCTTT. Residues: CSVELPPGQGERSTEAFF.

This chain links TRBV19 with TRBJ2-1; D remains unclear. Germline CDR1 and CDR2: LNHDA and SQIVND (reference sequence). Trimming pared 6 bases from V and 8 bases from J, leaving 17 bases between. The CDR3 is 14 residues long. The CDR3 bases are TGTGCCAGTAGGTCGGTAGCTCCGTCGGATGAGCAGTTCTTC. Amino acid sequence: CASRSVAPSDEQFF.

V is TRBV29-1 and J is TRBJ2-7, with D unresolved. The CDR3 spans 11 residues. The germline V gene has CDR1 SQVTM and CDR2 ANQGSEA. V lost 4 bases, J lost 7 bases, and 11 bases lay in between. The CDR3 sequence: CSVGWQKEQYF. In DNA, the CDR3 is TGCAGCGTTGGATGGCAGAAAGAGCAGTACTTC.

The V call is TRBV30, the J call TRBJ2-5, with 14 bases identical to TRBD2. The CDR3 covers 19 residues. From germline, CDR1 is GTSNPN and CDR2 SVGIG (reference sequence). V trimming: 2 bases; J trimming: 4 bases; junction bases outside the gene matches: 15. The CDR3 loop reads CAWSFLGTSGRQWRETQYF. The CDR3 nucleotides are TGTGCCTGGAGTTTTCTCGGGACTAGCGGGAGACAATGGAGAGAGACCCAGTACTTC.

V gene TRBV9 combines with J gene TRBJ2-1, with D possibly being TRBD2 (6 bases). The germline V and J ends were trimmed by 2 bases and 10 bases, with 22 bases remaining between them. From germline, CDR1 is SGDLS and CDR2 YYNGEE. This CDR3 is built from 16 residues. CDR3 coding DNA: TGTGCCAGCAGCGTCACTTTAGGGGCCACGGGGGAGGAGCAGTTCTTC. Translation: CASSVTLGATGEEQFF. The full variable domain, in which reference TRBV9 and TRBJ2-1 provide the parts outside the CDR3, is DSGVTQTPKHLITATGQRVTLRCSPRSGDLSVYWYQQSLDQGLQFLIQYYNGEERAKGNILERFSAQQFPDLHSELNLSSLELGDSALYFCASSVTLGATGEEQFFGPGTRLTVL.

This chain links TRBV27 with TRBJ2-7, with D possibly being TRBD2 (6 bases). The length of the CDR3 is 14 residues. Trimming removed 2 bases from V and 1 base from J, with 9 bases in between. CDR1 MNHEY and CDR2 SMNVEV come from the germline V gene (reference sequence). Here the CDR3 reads CASSLRRESYEQYF. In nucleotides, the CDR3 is TGTGCCAGCAGTTTACGGCGGGAATCCTACGAGCAGTACTTC.

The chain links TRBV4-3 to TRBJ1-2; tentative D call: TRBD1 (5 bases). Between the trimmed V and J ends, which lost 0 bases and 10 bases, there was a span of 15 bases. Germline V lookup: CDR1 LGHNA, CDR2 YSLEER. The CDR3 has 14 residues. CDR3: CASSQDRDLRSYTF. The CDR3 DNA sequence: TGCGCCAGCAGCCAAGATAGGGACCTCAGGTCCTACACCTTC.

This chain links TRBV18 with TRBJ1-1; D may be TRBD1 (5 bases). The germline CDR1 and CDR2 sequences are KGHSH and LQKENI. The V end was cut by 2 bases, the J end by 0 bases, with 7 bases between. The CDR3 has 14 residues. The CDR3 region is CASSPNRMNTEAFF. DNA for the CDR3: TGTGCCAGCTCACCAAACAGGATGAACACTGAAGCTTTCTTT.